Sequencing of this TCR beta chain was carried out in a study of cytomegalovirus exposure and HLA in healthy donors. In the study overall: In a later analysis, the 120 or so validation repertoires were reported to have used the same platform as the roughly 730 first-cohort repertoires.

Assay: immunoSEQ multiplex PCR; the TCRdb copy retains only in-frame clones and omits some. The table has more than 95,000 clones, around 94% seen once. Study conclusions and caveats: Subsequent analysis showed first-cohort TCR clusters tending to co-occur in over a hundred validation repertoires. CMV antigen specificity of a few CMV-associated chains was confirmed in vitro.

This clone occurred once. What it binds is unknown. Trimming pared 7 bases from V and 10 bases from J, leaving 22 bases between. Germline V gives CDR1 MNHNS, CDR2 SASEGT. This CDR3 has 14 amino acids. The chain links TRBV6-1 to TRBJ1-1; no firm D call. The clonotype comes from a woman younger than 30 in good health and CMV-seronegative. Material for sequencing was PBMCs. CDR3 nucleotides: TGTGCCAGCACCCACGATCCCGGATCCCGGGTAGCTTTCTTT. Protein: CASTHDPGSRVAFF.